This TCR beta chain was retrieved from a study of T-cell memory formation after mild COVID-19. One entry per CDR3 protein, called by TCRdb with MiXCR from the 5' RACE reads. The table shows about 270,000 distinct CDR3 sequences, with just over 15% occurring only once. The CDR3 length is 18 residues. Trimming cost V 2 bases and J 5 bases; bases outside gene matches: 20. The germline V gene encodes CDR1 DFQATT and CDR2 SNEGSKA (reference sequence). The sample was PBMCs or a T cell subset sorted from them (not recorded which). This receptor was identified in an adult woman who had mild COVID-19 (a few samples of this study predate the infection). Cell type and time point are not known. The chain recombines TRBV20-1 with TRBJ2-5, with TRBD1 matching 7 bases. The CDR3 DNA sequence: TGCAGTGCTAGAACCCCATTCTCCGACAGGGCGGTAGAGGAGACCCAGTACTTC. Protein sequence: CSARTPFSDRAVEETQYF.